This section outlines one TCR beta chain sequence together with its context. This entry is derived from a study of cytomegalovirus exposure and HLA in healthy donors. The CDR3 is 13 residues long. CDR1 and CDR2 (germline): SGHDN, FVKESK. PCR primers comprised 60 Vbeta and 13 Jbeta primers. Sequenced by immunoSEQ multiplex PCR; TCRdb stores in-frame clones only, minus some. In the table there are about 160,000 clones, roughly 72% of which are singletons. V and J are TRBV14 and TRBJ2-5; tentative D call: TRBD2 (6 bases). The DNA end is more similar to TRBJ2-7, so the J call may be wrong. The TCR sequence derives from a middle-aged man in good health and CMV-seropositive. The sequencing input was PBMCs. The CDR3 DNA follows: TGTGCCAGCCAGCCCGACGCGGGGTACGAGCAGTACTTC. It is translated as CASQPDAGYEQYF.